This T cell receptor beta chain was documented in a study of blood T cell repertoires in COVID-19. Study at large: Sites in the United States, Italy and Spain provided acute and convalescent COVID-19 samples. The cDNA or gDNA used as material had been derived from T cells, B-cell-depleted T cells, or PBMCs.

This clone showed up many times. In the authors' workflow: Quantification of nucleated cells was approximated via reference gene primer amplification. The table came from immunoSEQ multiplex PCR; TCRdb's copy has only in-frame clones and leaves some out. For V, J and clone size, that table is used; D and trimming come from the DNA. The table shows approximately 270,000 clones, with about 90% occurring only once. In germline, CDR1 is SGHTA, CDR2 FQGTGA. The CDR3 spans 15 residues. V dropped 5 bases and J dropped 3 bases, with 13 bases sitting between them. This TCR was recovered from a young man with active or convalescent COVID-19. Sequencing used peripheral blood. The rearrangement joins TRBV7-3 to TRBJ2-2; possibly TRBD1 for D (5 bases). The CDR3 loop reads CASSPPDSHTGELFF. In nucleotides, the CDR3 is TGTGCCAGCAGCCCCCCCGACAGCCACACCGGGGAGCTGTTTTTT.